A selection of T cell receptor beta chains follows, all from one sample in a study of T cell repertoires in cytomegalovirus infection. TCRdb called the reads again in MiXCR, with one record for every CDR3 protein. The sample has approximately 500,000 distinct CDR3 sequences, approximately 15% seen once. What was sequenced was CD8+ T cells from PBMCs. The receptors shown here come from a human donor in good health (CMV status not recorded). Some clones in this sample may be carry-over from other donors' samples. CDR3s include the opening cysteine and the closing phenylalanine or tryptophan. The D gene is left open where the match is weak. Not every row has a clone size; where given, it reads once, few, many or a size class.

clone_size	v_call	d_call	j_call	cdr3_nt	cdr3_aa
many	TRBV11-2	TRBD2	TRBJ2-1	TGTGCCAGCAGCTTAGGCGCTAGCGGGGGGAGAGGGCAGTTCTTC	CASSLGASGGRGQFF
many	TRBV6-1	NA	TRBJ2-3	TGTGCCAGCAGTGAATTAGGAAGGGGAAGCACAGATACGCAGTATTTT	CASSELGRGSTDTQYF
few	TRBV19	NA	TRBJ2-4	TGTGCCAGTAGTAGTTACAGGGCCCCGGAAAACATTCAGTACTTC	CASSSYRAPENIQYF
NA	TRBV27	TRBD1	TRBJ2-2	TGTGCCAGCAGTTTGACAGGGGATCCCGGGGAGCTGTTTTTT	CASSLTGDPGELFF
many	TRBV10-3	TRBD2	TRBJ2-1	TGTGCCATCGCTAGGACCGGACTAGCGGGGGATGAGAGAAATGAGCAGTTCTTC	CAIARTGLAGDERNEQFF
NA	TRBV2	TRBD1	TRBJ1-1	TGTGCCCGAAGGACAGGGGGGTCCACTAAAGCTTTCTTT	CARRTGGSTKAFF
NA	TRBV7-2	TRBD2	TRBJ2-3	TGTGCCGGCAGCTTGGGACTAGTGGGGGGGGTGTCAACTGATACGCGGTATTTT	CAGSLGLVGGVSTDTRYF
few	TRBV15	NA	TRBJ2-1	TGTGCCACCAGCAGCTCCATCCCGGAAGAGCAGTTCTTC	CATSSSIPEEQFF
many	TRBV6-1	NA	TRBJ2-1	TGTGAGGCCCGGAGCTCCTACAATGAGCAGTTCTTC	CEARSSYNEQFF
NA	TRBV10-3	NA	TRBJ2-3	TGTGCCATCAGTGAGGAGTGGGGGGCCACAGATACGCAGTATTTT	CAISEEWGATDTQYF
NA	TRBV28	NA	TRBJ1-1	TGTGCCAGCAGCGCCGCCAGGGTAGGACCACTGAACACTGAAGCTTTCTTT	CASSAARVGPLNTEAFF
many	TRBV7-3	NA	TRBJ1-1	TGTGCCAGCAGCCCGGAGGGGATGAACACTGAAGCTTTCTTT	CASSPEGMNTEAFF
many	TRBV6-1	NA	TRBJ2-1	TGTGCCAGCAGTGAACTAGTCTGGAATGAGCAGTTCTTC	CASSELVWNEQFF
few	TRBV28	NA	TRBJ2-7	TGTGCCAGCATGGACTACGAGCAGTACTTC	CASMDYEQYF
NA	TRBV12-3/TRBV12-4	TRBD1	TRBJ2-5	TGTGCCAGCAGTTTAAGGCCGGGACAGGGGGAGAGAGAGACCCAGTACTTC	CASSLRPGQGERETQYF
few	TRBV19	NA	TRBJ2-2	TGTGCCAGTAGTATAGCCGTTACAAGATTGGGCACCGGGGAGCTGTTTTTT	CASSIAVTRLGTGELFF
many	TRBV12-3/TRBV12-4	NA	TRBJ2-1	TGTGCCAGCAGTTTCGGGGATTACAATGAGCAGTTCTTC	CASSFGDYNEQFF
few	TRBV6-1	NA	TRBJ1-5	TGTGCCACCCTCCGGGACAACAACTCGCCTCACAATCAGCCCCAGCATTTT	CATLRDNNSPHNQPQHF
NA	TRBV27	NA	TRBJ1-1	TGTGCCAGCAGTCCCTCTCGGGGTGAGACAAACACTGAAGCTTTCTTT	CASSPSRGETNTEAFF
many	TRBV28	TRBD1	TRBJ2-7	TGTGCCAGCAGTTTATTGGGGGACAGGGATTACGAGCAGTACTTC	CASSLLGDRDYEQYF
NA	TRBV6-2/TRBV6-3	TRBD2	TRBJ2-7	TGTGCCAGCACGATTAGCGGGAGGACCTACGAGCAGTACTTC	CASTISGRTYEQYF
many	TRBV7-2	NA	TRBJ2-4	TGTGCCAGCAGCCTAGGGGGGGCCTTAGCCAAAAACATTCAGTACTTC	CASSLGGALAKNIQYF
NA	TRBV20-1	NA	TRBJ1-1	TGCAGTGCCCCAGGGAACGGGATGAACACTGAAGCTTTCTTT	CSAPGNGMNTEAFF
few	TRBV2	NA	TRBJ2-7	TGTGCCAGCAGTGTTGGTAGCGGCGAGCAGTACTTC	CASSVGSGEQYF
NA	TRBV20-1	TRBD2	TRBJ2-7	TGCAGTGCTTCAACCCGGACTAGCGGGATCTCCTACGAGCAGTACTTC	CSASTRTSGISYEQYF
many	TRBV4-2	NA	TRBJ1-1	TGTGCCAGCAGCCAACCTGGAGCTGAAGCTTTCTTT	CASSQPGAEAFF
NA	TRBV6-8	TRBD1	TRBJ2-7	TGTGCCAGCAGTCCCCAGGGGGCCCACGAGCAGTACTTC	CASSPQGAHEQYF
many	TRBV7-9	TRBD2	TRBJ2-7	TGTGCCAGCAGCAATCTAGCGGGCCCCGGCTACGAGCAGTACTTC	CASSNLAGPGYEQYF
few	TRBV6-1	NA	TRBJ1-5	TGTGCCAGCAGCGGGACATTGTTTAGCAATCAGCCCCAGCATTTT	CASSGTLFSNQPQHF
few	TRBV6-2/TRBV6-3	TRBD1	TRBJ1-2	TGTGCCAGCGGCAGAACAAACAGGGGCGCACCTAAAGTGGGCTACACCTTC	CASGRTNRGAPKVGYTF
NA	TRBV6-4	NA	TRBJ1-2	TGTGCCAGCAGTGATGGCGATGGCTACACCTTC	CASSDGDGYTF
few	TRBV30	NA	TRBJ2-7	TGTGCCTGGGGGACGCTAAGGATGGGAGACGAGCAGTACTTC	CAWGTLRMGDEQYF
many	TRBV12-3/TRBV12-4	NA	TRBJ2-1	TGTGCCAGCAGTTCCACGGGGACATTCAATGAGCAGTTCTTC	CASSSTGTFNEQFF
few	TRBV2	TRBD1	TRBJ1-2	TGTGCCAGCAGTGACGGACAGGGGGTTGTCGGCTACACCTTC	CASSDGQGVVGYTF
few	TRBV11-2	NA	TRBJ2-7	TGTGCCAGCAGCTTTCAACGGTACGAGCAGTACTTC	CASSFQRYEQYF
NA	TRBV7-9	TRBD2	TRBJ2-5	TGTGCCAGCAGCTTAACTAGCGGGGAGGAGACCCAGTACTTC	CASSLTSGEETQYF
many	TRBV7-6	TRBD1	TRBJ1-4	TGTGCCAGCAGCTTCAGGACAGGGGATGAAAAACTGTTTTTT	CASSFRTGDEKLFF
NA	TRBV29-1	NA	TRBJ2-1	TGCAGCGTGCGGACACGGGGCGCAGCCTACAATGAGCAGTTCTTC	CSVRTRGAAYNEQFF
many	TRBV28	NA	TRBJ2-3	TGTGCCAGCAACGTTCTGACTCCTATCCCAGATACGCAGTATTTT	CASNVLTPIPDTQYF
NA	TRBV30	NA	TRBJ2-1	TGTGCCTGGAGGGTAAGGTCCGAAAAGGGGGGAGGTGAGCAGTTCTTC	CAWRVRSEKGGGEQFF
few	TRBV4-2	TRBD2	TRBJ2-7	TGTGCCAGCAGCCAAGATAAAACGGGAGGGCCGCAGGAGCAGTACTTC	CASSQDKTGGPQEQYF
many	TRBV11-2	NA	TRBJ2-5	TGTGCCAGCAGCTTTATGAATAGTTCGGGACGAGAGACCCAGTACTTC	CASSFMNSSGRETQYF
many	TRBV7-9	TRBD2	TRBJ2-7	TGTGCCAGCAGCTTAGTAGCGGGGGGCCTAGCCGAGCAGTACTTC	CASSLVAGGLAEQYF